This TCR beta chain was observed in a study of blood T cell repertoires in COVID-19. There are 15 residues in the CDR3. Germline V lookup: CDR1 GTSNPN, CDR2 SVGIG (reference sequence). V was pared by 0 bases and J by 3 bases, with 14 bases between. As processed by the authors: Scientists estimated how many nucleated cells there were by amplifying reference gene primers. Repertoires were generated with immunoSEQ multiplex PCR, while TCRdb's copy carries only in-frame clones and drops some. The DNA gave D and trimming, while V, J and clone size come from that table. The repertoire holds 65,000 to 85,000 clones, with around 87% as singletons.

Sequencing input: peripheral blood. This TCR derives from a woman aged 18-29 years with acute or convalescent COVID-19. The chain links TRBV30 to TRBJ1-2, with D possibly matching TRBD1 (5 bases). This chain's CDR3 is CAWSVTGRGDYGYTF. DNA for the CDR3: TGTGCCTGGAGTGTCACCGGGAGGGGAGACTATGGCTACACCTTC.